This T cell receptor (beta chain) comes out of a study of PD-L1 blockade in urothelial cancer. Overall study: Analyzed time points were 3 weeks (second dose) and 6 weeks after therapy began.

The protocol was immunoSEQ multiplex PCR, while the TCRdb copy is restricted to in-frame clones and leaves out a portion. The sample carries approximately 90,000 clones, around 89% recorded once. On this clone: Its antigen is not known.

Broader study findings: Clonality of blood TCR below the median before treatment predicted better survival.

As for time point: pretreatment peripheral blood. Germline CDR1 is KGHSH and CDR2 is LQKENI. This CDR3 has 13 amino acids. Trimming removed 5 bases from V and 3 bases from J; junction bases left unmatched: 3. The chain combines TRBV18 with TRBJ2-7; 8 nucleotides match TRBD1. Here the sequenced sample was PBMCs, taken around atezolizumab (anti-PD-L1) treatment. This sequence was found in a man in his sixties with urothelial cancer. The CDR3 loop reads CASSTDRDYEQYF. The DNA of the CDR3 is TGTGCCAGCTCAACGGACAGGGACTACGAGCAGTACTTC.